The clone carrying this T cell receptor beta chain was recorded a few times. Its antigen is currently unknown. This record belongs to a study of beta chain features in type 1 diabetes. Study-level information: Researchers looked at roughly 110 million sorted cells across all samples. Regarding the study as a whole: Patients' naive, central memory and Treg TCRB repertoires seemed closer to one another than those of healthy donors. The study found fewer insertions and more deletions at VDJ junctions in type 1 diabetes patients.

Purity (above 95%) was reached by all sorted populations. The study reverse transcribed the entire isolated RNA, so it sequenced expressed TCRB transcripts. TCRdb's table, derived via immunoSEQ multiplex PCR, lists solely in-frame clones and lacks some. The table has some 270,000 clones, approximately 8.1% seen once. This CDR3 is 16 amino acids long. CDR1 is SQVTM, CDR2 ANQGSEA, per germline. The ends were cut back, 6 bases at V and 3 bases at J, with 23 bases in the middle. The rearrangement links TRBV29-1 to TRBJ1-1, with D uncertain. Sample: central memory CD4+ T cells from blood. The TCR comes from a woman between 18 and 30 years old in good health. The CDR3 region has the DNA TGCAGCGTCGATAGAGGTTCGTTGGGCGCCGACACTGAAGCTTTCTTT. It is translated as CSVDRGSLGADTEAFF.